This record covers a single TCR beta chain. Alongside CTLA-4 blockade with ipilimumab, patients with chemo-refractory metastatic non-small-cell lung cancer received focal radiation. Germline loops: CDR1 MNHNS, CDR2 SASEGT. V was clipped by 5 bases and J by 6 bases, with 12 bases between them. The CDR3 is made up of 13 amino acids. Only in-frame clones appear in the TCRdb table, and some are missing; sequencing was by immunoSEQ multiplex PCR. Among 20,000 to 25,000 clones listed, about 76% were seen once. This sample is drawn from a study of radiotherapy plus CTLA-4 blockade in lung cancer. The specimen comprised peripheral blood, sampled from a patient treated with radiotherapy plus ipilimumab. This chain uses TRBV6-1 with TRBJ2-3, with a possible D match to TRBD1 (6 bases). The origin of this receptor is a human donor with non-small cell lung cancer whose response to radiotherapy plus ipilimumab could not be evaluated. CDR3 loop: CASSNYREDTQYF. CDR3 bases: TGTGCCAGCAGTAACTACAGGGAGGATACGCAGTATTTT.